Included here is one T cell receptor (beta chain) sequence, with context. The clone's antigen remains unknown. Base quality data are lacking; no much larger clone is found one base away. Libraries were made using the immunoSEQ multiplex PCR assay. The multiplex PCR relied on a mix of 60 forward primers for TCR Vbeta segments and 13 reverse primers for TCR Jbeta segments. Amplification of the CDR3 region of rearranged TCR beta genes was performed with a multiplex PCR assay on genomic DNA. On the Illumina HiSeq System, the amplified TCR beta libraries were sequenced as 87-base-pair reads. The original pipeline was this. Across the roughly 700 repertoires, a later analysis counted roughly 77 million unique TCR beta chains, 9.5 million to 12 million of which were shared by at least two donors. Raw reads were error-corrected and collapsed into unique sequences by a nearest-neighbor algorithm in which closely related sequences were merged to remove PCR and sequencing errors. V, D and J gene segments were assigned by aligning CDR3 sequences to IMGT reference sequences. For a sequence to be retained, a match of at least six nucleotides was required to both a V gene segment and a J gene segment. A rearrangement counted as productive if the CDR3 had no stop codons and remained in frame with V and J, and every other rearrangement counted as non-productive. Following IMGT convention, CDR3 was defined as the stretch from the second conserved V-encoded cysteine up to the conserved J-encoded phenylalanine. The earlier analysis of about 570 of the donors excluded any sequence lacking an unambiguous match to a single V gene segment. In an earlier analysis of approximately 610 of the donors, V segments were called functional above 56.7% productive rearrangements and were called segregating when the between-donor standard deviation exceeded 5%. A statistical classification framework was developed to diagnose cytomegalovirus status using the catalog of TCR beta chain sequences. In a later analysis, TCR nucleotide sequences were compared against IMGT/GENE-DB human TR gene sequences so that V and J genes could be assigned. Using the TCRdist pipeline, a later analysis assigned CDR3 sequences along with most-parsimonious VDJ recombination scenarios. In a later analysis, each TCR beta chain was defined by its CDR3 amino acid sequence together with its V-gene family, and reads without a unique V-gene family were excluded. To address suspected cross-contamination and a sequencing artifact, a later analysis removed around 600 highly shared, low-generation-probability nucleotide sequences. In a later analysis, a clonal expansion index was calculated for each public chain from normalized within-repertoire ranks of inferred template counts. In a later analysis, generation probabilities were computed using a VDJ recombination model fitted to out-of-frame rearrangements, and the results were checked against IGoR. In a later analysis, hypergeometric tests were used to score TCR-TCR, TCR-HLA and TCR-CMV co-occurrence, with a repertoire-size bias correction applied to TCR pairs. To estimate false discovery rates, a later analysis permuted the HLA or CMV assignments 20 times. In a later analysis, co-occurring TCRs were grouped with DBSCAN, and TCRdist sequence similarity was added when clustering was performed within HLA-allele-positive subsets. Repertoires with fewer than 30,000 or more than 120,000 public chains, plus five repertoires with anomalous nucleotide sharing, were excluded from co-occurrence clustering. Held by TCRdb, this immuneACCESS table contains in-frame sequences only and omits some clones. Under half of the omission traces to an unresolved V gene where checked; the cause of the rest is unknown. V and J calls and clone size are as listed in that table; D and trimming were resolved from the DNA. The sample has around 91,000 clones on record, roughly 80% of them singletons. Of the sample, around 4.6% falls within the top ten clones.

Spanning cysteine to phenylalanine, the CDR3 consists of 14 amino acids. Only the CDR3 region is kept as DNA, spanning 42 bases read in frame from base 1. At the junction V is shortened by 3 bases and J by 0 bases, with 6 bases in between. CDR1 and CDR2, looked up from the germline V gene, are SGHDT and YYEEEE. This specimen comes from a study of cytomegalovirus exposure and HLA in healthy donors (dated by TCRdb to the late 2010s). At the level of the whole study: An earlier analysis of approximately 590 of the donors reported about 290 Gb of sequence data and roughly 110 million unique TCR beta sequences from about 200 million T cells. About 300 gigabases of sequencing data and approximately 91 million unique TCR sequences made up an early release that covered fewer than 650 HLA-typed donors. The genetic ancestry cluster associated with self-reported Caucasian donors included approximately 85% of the roughly 400 genotyped donors. The study aimed to test whether cataloging public T cell receptors could reveal signatures of past pathogen exposure. The T cell repertoires of under 700 subjects were profiled by immunosequencing and related to cytomegalovirus serostatus. Besides the first cohort of roughly 660 subjects, a separate validation cohort made up of 120 different subjects was used. To predict cytomegalovirus infection status, the study brought together high-throughput TCR immunosequencing, statistical association of individual TCRs with disease status, and machine learning. In a later analysis, previously published TCR beta repertoires from several hundred donors were re-analyzed and high-resolution HLA genotyping was added so that TCR occurrence patterns could be studied. Rather than drawing on any new phenotypic data, the later analysis identified candidate immune exposures from TCR beta sequences and the way those sequences occurred across donors. In an earlier analysis of 587 of the donors, high-throughput TCR beta sequencing was used to judge whether each TCR beta V gene segment behaved as functional or pseudogenic. Alongside the repertoire data, information on donor age, sex, ethnicity and CMV serostatus was compiled. A later genetic analysis took genome-wide SNP genotypes for about 55% of the 666 donors and used that subset as a discovery cohort. Every repertoire in the discovery cohort had been generated on one and the same sequencing platform. Both class I and class II loci were covered by HLA typing, at four-digit resolution. The number of typed donors differed by locus: roughly 620-640 for A, B, C, DRB1 and DQB1; about 520 for DQA1; about 600 for DPA1; and about 450 for DPB1. Several DR-DQ haplotypes were treated as single units for association and clustering because of strong linkage in the cohort. Across 398 genotyped donors of the cohort, an average of about 220,000 unique TCR beta nucleotide sequences per donor were sequenced, and 15% to 20% of those sequences were non-productive.

Study-wide conclusions, independent of this receptor: Because counts were too low, seventeen rarely observed V segments, including chromosome 9 orphons, were excluded from the earlier analysis of some 540 of the donors. When HLA alleles, especially DR and DQ, strongly co-occurred, attributing TCR associations to individual alleles was difficult. A further reported finding was that TCR beta sequences accurately predicted the HLA-A and HLA-B alleles for most subjects in the first cohort. In a later analysis, HLA-associated TCR beta chains showed more clonal expansion and lower generation probabilities than non-associated chains that were equally common. Immune exposure information for the cohort was limited to CMV serostatus. The classifier was reported to diagnose cytomegalovirus status with high specificity and sensitivity in both the original and validation cohorts. Only TCR beta chains were sequenced in this cohort, and the absence of alpha or paired-chain data limited detectable features. In a later analysis, the rate of TCR association differed among HLA loci, with DRB1 alleles having the most associated TCRs and HLA-C alleles having the fewest. Because the 87-base-pair reads could not distinguish some IMGT-functional V segments, including TRBV6-2 and TRBV6-3, those segments were excluded. Three of the identified cytomegalovirus-associated TCR beta chains were confirmed in vitro to be specific for cytomegalovirus antigens. Roughly uniform sequencing depth across donors was assumed in presence/absence analyses, although this assumption may not hold. Broadly in line with IMGT annotations, most TCR beta V segments showed up in productive rearrangements about 87% or about 30% of the time in an earlier analysis of a few hundred of the donors. The study gave a list of 150 to 200 TCR beta chains associated with cytomegalovirus. Compared with the 666-donor mean, donors in an Asian-associated ancestry cluster had fewer N-insertions in productive TCRs, according to a later genetic analysis. Correlated functional status among segregating V segments might reflect linkage disequilibrium, but an unknown experimental factor could not be ruled out. A later analysis reported that several top co-occurrence clusters appeared linked to parvovirus B19, influenza, CMV and Epstein-Barr virus. Specific HLA alleles were associated with 15,000 to 20,000 TCR beta sequences at a false discovery rate of 0.05 in a later analysis. Across donors, most TCR sequences were observed very rarely, whereas some public TCRs were present in many individuals. The authors suggested that the approach could potentially be generalized to other disease states and immunological phenotypes. An association between a missense DCLRE1C variant and V-gene and J-gene trimming of TCR beta chains was found in a later genetic analysis and replicated in an independent cohort. A later analysis found that most CMV-associated TCR beta chains appeared HLA-restricted, with HLA associations seemingly driven largely by CMV exposure. A cluster of highly shared sequence variants was judged likely to be a technical artifact of the sequencing pipeline. Because HLA typing was unavailable for some donors at each locus, only the typed subset was used in association tests.

The cohort consisted of some 670 healthy bone marrow donors. At the time of sampling, every cohort member was nominally healthy, though immune exposures that went unrecorded were likely present. The donor was CMV seropositive and was included in the group of approximately 300 seropositive cohort members. A peripheral blood sample was provided by each donor, and peripheral blood mononuclear cells were used for TCR beta sequencing. Genomic DNA was extracted from the blood cell samples with the Qiagen DNeasy Blood Extraction Kit. This receptor was obtained from a woman in her forties in good health and CMV-seropositive. The material sequenced was PBMCs. The rearranged segments are TRBV5-6 and TRBJ1-4, and perhaps TRBD1 as D gene, on 5 matching bases. The bases are TGTGCCAGCAGCTCCAGGGCAACTAATGAAAAACTGTTTTTT. The encoded protein is CASSSRATNEKLFF.